Below, 32 T cell receptor beta chains from the same sample are listed, as sequenced in a study of beta chain features in type 1 diabetes. Study conclusions and caveats: Among patients with Type 1 diabetes, TCRB CDR3s were moderately but significantly shorter in every one of the four CD4+ subsets.

The investigators reverse transcribed all of the isolated RNA, so they sequenced expressed TCRB transcripts. Profiled with immunoSEQ multiplex PCR; TCRdb holds only in-frame clones, not every one. This table holds 350,000 to 450,000 clones, around 12% found once. Antigens of these TCRs are unknown. The sequenced sample consisted of naive CD4+ T cells from blood. The receptors originated from a woman aged 18-29 years with type 1 diabetes.

This clone was seen a handful of times. The V and J genes are TRBV19 and TRBJ1-5; TRBD1 matches at 10 bases. With 5 bases clipped from V and 5 bases from J, the junction kept 6 bases outside the gene matches. The CDR3 is made up of 15 amino acids. The germline CDR1 and CDR2 sequences are LNHDA and SQIVND (reference sequence). The CDR3 DNA follows: TGTGCCAGTAGTGGACGACAGGGGGCCGATCAGCCCCAGCATTTT. Protein: CASSGRQGADQPQHF.

The V gene is TRBV7-8, the J gene TRBJ1-1, with D possibly matching TRBD1 (5 bases). The V end lost 5 bases, the J end lost 5 bases, and 9 bases lay between the germline ends. Germline V gives CDR1 SGHVS, CDR2 FQNEAQ. The CDR3 extends over 12 amino acids. This CDR3 is CASSLKGTEAFF. Here the CDR3 DNA reads TGTGCCAGCAGCCTAAAGGGGACTGAAGCTTTCTTT.

The chain recombines TRBV19 with TRBJ2-3, with 8 bases aligning to TRBD1. In germline, CDR1 is LNHDA, CDR2 SQIVND (reference sequence). This CDR3 is 13 amino acids long. Germline trimming cut 11 bases from V and 6 bases from J; bases unmatched to any gene: 10. DNA of the CDR3: TGTGCCTCCCAGGACAGGGAGTCGGATACGCAGTATTTT. This gives the protein CASQDRESDTQYF.

This clone was counted between two and nine times. The chain carries TRBV7-9 and TRBJ2-5, with TRBD1 identical over 10 bases. Trimming at V came to 4 bases and at J to 4 bases, leaving 6 bases not matched to a gene. The CDR3 totals 15 residues. Per the germline V gene, CDR1 is SEHNR and CDR2 is FQNEAQ (reference sequence). CDR3 sequence reads: CASSSRDRGIETQYF. The CDR3 DNA sequence: TGTGCCAGCAGCTCCCGGGACAGGGGTATAGAGACCCAGTACTTC.

The chain recombines TRBV5-4 with TRBJ2-1, with D possibly being TRBD2 (7 bases). Trimming removed 3 bases at V and 7 bases at J, with 11 bases between. This CDR3 is 13 amino acids long. Germline values: CDR1 SGHNT, CDR2 YYREEE (reference sequence). The CDR3 region has the DNA TGTGCCAGCAGCTCGGGGGGCCGAAATGAGCAGTTCTTC. The encoded protein is CASSSGGRNEQFF.

V usage is TRBV25-1 and J usage is TRBJ2-7; D might be TRBD1 (5 bases). The V and J ends lost 4 bases and 4 bases respectively, with 11 bases between them. CDR3 length: 13 amino acids. Germline-derived CDR1 and CDR2 are MGHDK and SYGVNS. This CDR3 is CASSGPQEYEQYF. CDR3 bases: TGTGCCAGCAGTGGACCACAGGAATACGAGCAGTACTTC.

This clone was counted between two and nine times. This chain links TRBV5-6 with TRBJ2-5; 11 positions agree with TRBD2. The ends lost 3 bases at V and 0 bases at J; junction bases unmatched: 7. CDR1 is SGHDT, CDR2 YYEEEE, per germline. CDR3 length equals 17 residues. The CDR3 DNA reads as TGTGCCAGCAGCTCCACCTCTAGCGGGGGGTACCAAGAGACCCAGTACTTC. Residues: CASSSTSSGGYQETQYF.

The chain is built from TRBV11-3 and TRBJ2-3; D is ambiguous. Per germline, CDR1 SGHNT and CDR2 YENEEA. This CDR3 is 16 amino acids long. The V and J ends lost 1 base and 0 bases respectively, with 11 bases between them. CDR3: CASSLASRSSTDTQYF. The CDR3 nucleotides read TGTGCCAGCAGCTTAGCCTCCCGAAGCAGCACAGATACGCAGTATTTT.

This clone was observed a few times. This chain joins TRBV28 and TRBJ2-7; 9 bases match TRBD1. V was clipped by 6 bases and J by 8 bases; unmatched bases: 8. The germline CDR1 and CDR2 sequences are MDHEN and SYDVKM. CDR3 length: 13 amino acids. This CDR3 is CASSYRDRDKQYF. CDR3 nucleotides: TGTGCCAGCAGCTACCGGGACAGGGACAAGCAGTACTTC. Based on the CDR3 plus reference TRBV28 and TRBJ2-7, the full variable domain is DVKVTQSSRYLVKRTGEKVFLECVQDMDHENMFWYRQDPGLGLRLIYFSYDVKMKEKGDIPEGYSVSREKKERFSLILESASTNQTSMYLCASSYRDRDKQYFGPGTRLTVT.

There are a few counts of this clone. The rearrangement joins TRBV29-1 to TRBJ1-4; 11 nucleotides agree with TRBD1. The germline CDR1 and CDR2 sequences are SQVTM and ANQGSEA. V dropped 1 base and J dropped 6; count of bases not matched to a gene: 7. The CDR3 length is 16 residues. The CDR3 DNA is TGCAGCGTTGAAGGGACAGGGGGCGATCCTGATGAAAAACTGTTTTTT. Its translation: CSVEGTGGDPDEKLFF.

The CDR3 reads CASSLVNSGANVLTF. The CDR3 DNA sequence: TGTGCCAGCAGCTTAGTTAACTCTGGGGCCAACGTCCTGACTTTC. J is TRBJ2-6 and V is TRBV13; D remains unclear. V lost 1 base to trimming and J lost 0 bases, with 4 bases between them. Germline CDR1 and CDR2: PRHDT and FYEKMQ (reference sequence). The CDR3 spans 15 residues.

The V and J genes are TRBV18 and TRBJ2-1; the match to TRBD1 covers 9 bases. The CDR3 loop spans 16 amino acids. Germline assignment: CDR1 KGHSH and CDR2 LQKENI. The trim removed 6 bases at V and 7 bases at J, leaving 13 bases unmatched. CDR3 nucleotide sequence: TGTGCCAGCTCGCCTTCGACAGGGGGAGATGGGAATGAGCAGTTCTTC. Amino acids: CASSPSTGGDGNEQFF.

This clone has more than one count but fewer than ten. One junction end does not reproduce the germline sequence, and a read error may be involved. J is TRBJ2-7 and V is TRBV11-2, with TRBD1 as a possible D gene (6 bases). The CDR3 sequence is 15 residues long. Per the germline V gene, CDR1 is SGHAT and CDR2 is FQNNGV. CDR3 sequence reads: CASSLGLQDSYEQYF. For the CDR3, the DNA is TGTGCCAGCAGTTTAGGTTTACAGGACAGCTACGAGCAGTACTTC.

J is TRBJ2-7 and V is TRBV28; D perhaps matches TRBD2 (8 bases). Trimming removed 11 bases at V and 3 bases at J, with 20 bases between. The CDR3 extends over 14 amino acids. Germline values: CDR1 MDHEN, CDR2 SYDVKM. In nucleotides, the CDR3 is TGTGCCGCCCATAGCGGGACAGTACGCTACGAGCAGTACTTC. Residues: CAAHSGTVRYEQYF.

This clone has just a few counts. This chain uses TRBV19 with TRBJ2-4; D is ambiguous. The CDR3 runs 16 residues. Germline V gene data show CDR1 as LNHDA and CDR2 as SQIVND (reference sequence). Trimming removed 3 bases from V and 1 base from J, with 13 bases in between. CDR3 DNA: TGTGCCAGTAGTATGGAAGCGTCCTGGGCCAAAAACATTCAGTACTTC. Its protein product is CASSMEASWAKNIQYF. The full variable domain, rest sourced from reference TRBV19 and TRBJ2-4, is DGGITQSPKYLFRKEGQNVTLSCEQNLNHDAMYWYRQDPGQGLRLIYYSQIVNDFQKGDIAEGYSVSREKKESFPLTVTSAQKNPTAFYLCASSMEASWAKNIQYFGAGTRLSVL.

J is TRBJ2-7 and V is TRBV7-9; maybe TRBD2 (5 bases). The CDR3 is 13 amino acids. With 2 bases removed from V and 5 bases from J, the gap between germline ends came to 10 bases. Germline values: CDR1 SEHNR, CDR2 FQNEAQ (reference sequence). The CDR3 bases are TGTGCCAGCAGCTTATTCTCCGGGGACGAGCAGTACTTC. Residues: CASSLFSGDEQYF.

V is TRBV7-2 and J is TRBJ2-7, with TRBD1 matching over 8 bases. The CDR3 covers 15 residues. The germline V gene has CDR1 SGHTA and CDR2 FQGNSA. J gave up 7 bases and V 1 base, and 9 bases lay outside the gene matches. This CDR3 reads CASSLVAGGAGEQYF. For the CDR3, the DNA is TGTGCCAGCAGCTTAGTTGCAGGGGGCGCGGGGGAGCAGTACTTC.

This clone was found a few times. The V gene is TRBV9, the J gene TRBJ2-3; D is uncertain. Trimming pared 2 bases from V and 6 bases from J, leaving 19 bases between. The CDR3 runs to 16 residues. The germline V gene has CDR1 SGDLS and CDR2 YYNGEE. CDR3 loop: CASSVSSRLQWDTQYF. The CDR3 nucleotides read TGTGCCAGCAGCGTTTCCTCTCGCCTCCAGTGGGATACGCAGTATTTT. Supplemented by reference TRBV9 and TRBJ2-3, the full variable domain reads DSGVTQTPKHLITATGQRVTLRCSPRSGDLSVYWYQQSLDQGLQFLIQYYNGEERAKGNILERFSAQQFPDLHSELNLSSLELGDSALYFCASSVSSRLQWDTQYFGPGTRLTVL.

The gene calls are TRBV4-1 and TRBJ2-7; unclear D gene. This CDR3 contains 12 residues. Trimming stripped 5 bases from V and 0 bases from J, with 5 bases between. CDR1 and CDR2 from the germline V gene are MGHRA and YSYEKL. This CDR3 reads CASSAPSYEQYF. The DNA of the CDR3 is TGCGCCAGCAGCGCGCCCTCCTACGAGCAGTACTTC.

In this sample, this clone turned up a few times. V usage is TRBV7-9 and J usage is TRBJ1-1; D is unresolved. V lost 11 bases to trimming and J lost 3 bases, with 13 bases between them. Germline loops: CDR1 SEHNR, CDR2 FQNEAQ (reference sequence). This CDR3 spans 12 amino acids. CDR3 DNA: TGTGCCTTACTCCCGGTCCACACTGAAGCTTTCTTT. Translating gives CALLPVHTEAFF. Variable domain in full (rest from reference TRBV7-9 and TRBJ1-1): DTGVSQNPRHKITKRGQNVTFRCDPISEHNRLYWYRQTLGQGPEFLTYFQNEAQLEKSRLLSDRFSAERPKGSFSTLEIQRTEQGDSAMYLCALLPVHTEAFFGQGTRLTVV.

This clone was seen a few times. This sequence joins TRBV28 and TRBJ2-1; a weak D match, TRBD1 (6 bases). The CDR3 is 12 residues long. With 6 bases removed from V and 9 bases from J, the gap between germline ends came to 12 bases. Germline values: CDR1 MDHEN, CDR2 SYDVKM. CDR3: CASRLTGSEQFF. CDR3 sequence (DNA): TGTGCCAGCAGACTCACAGGGAGTGAGCAGTTCTTC.

The chain employs TRBV29-1 and TRBJ1-2, with TRBD1 matching over 8 bases. This CDR3 contains 14 residues. The J segment lost 4 bases and the V segment lost 5 bases, leaving 9 bases of the junction unmatched. Germline assignment: CDR1 SQVTM and CDR2 ANQGSEA. CDR3 protein: CSVSGPGQVYGYTF. The CDR3 DNA reads TGCAGCGTTAGCGGTCCGGGACAGGTCTATGGCTACACCTTC.

This clone showed up just a few times. The chain couples TRBV7-2 to TRBJ2-6; D is undetermined. The CDR3 spans 13 residues. Germline-derived CDR1 and CDR2 are SGHTA and FQGNSA. Trimming shortened V by 5 bases and J by 6 bases, and 8 bases separated the two germline ends. The CDR3 protein is CASSPSEANVLTF. In DNA form, the CDR3 reads TGTGCCAGCAGCCCCAGTGAGGCCAACGTCCTGACTTTC.

V and J are TRBV6-5 and TRBJ2-3; perhaps TRBD2 as D (5 bases). Trimming left V 2 bases short and J 0 bases short, with 6 bases between. The V gene's germline CDR1 is MNHEY and CDR2 SVGAGI. The CDR3 is 14 residues long. The CDR3 is CASSYGESTDTQYF. The CDR3 region has the DNA TGTGCCAGCAGTTACGGGGAGAGCACAGATACGCAGTATTTT.

The chain uses TRBV5-6 and TRBJ2-7, with D hard to call. Trimming pared 0 bases from V and 4 bases from J, leaving 11 bases between. CDR3 size: 14 residues. CDR1 is SGHDT and CDR2 is YYEEEE in the germline V gene. DNA of the CDR3: TGTGCCAGCAGCTTGGACAGTTCCATATACGAGCAGTACTTC. Its protein product is CASSLDSSIYEQYF. Filled out from reference TRBV5-6 and TRBJ2-7, the complete variable domain reads DAGVTQSPTHLIKTRGQQVTLRCSPKSGHDTVSWYQQALGQGPQFIFQYYEEEERQRGNFPDRFSGHQFPNYSSELNVNALLLGDSALYLCASSLDSSIYEQYFGPGTRLTVT.

V gene TRBV10-3 combines with J gene TRBJ2-1; TRBD2 matches 10 bases. The CDR3 consists of 14 residues. The germline gives CDR1 ENHRY, CDR2 SYGVKD. V was clipped by 7 bases and J by 7 bases; unmatched bases: 7. CDR3 nucleotides: TGTGCCATCAATCCGGGACTAGCGCTAAATGAGCAGTTCTTC. Amino acids: CAINPGLALNEQFF.

V usage is TRBV6-5 and J usage is TRBJ2-7, with 7 bases aligning to TRBD1. Trimming took 5 bases from V and 3 from J; bases not matched to a gene: 7. Per germline, CDR1 MNHEY and CDR2 SVGAGI. The CDR3 has 14 amino acids. CDR3: CASSADRDNYEQYF. The CDR3 nucleotides read TGTGCCAGCAGTGCCGACAGGGACAACTACGAGCAGTACTTC.

The V call is TRBV7-9, the J call TRBJ2-4, with 12 bases matching TRBD2. V gave up 2 bases and J gave up 4 bases; unmatched junction bases: 6. CDR1 SEHNR and CDR2 FQNEAQ come from the germline V gene (reference sequence). The CDR3 extends over 17 amino acids. CDR3 sequence (DNA): TGTGCCAGCAGCTTATCCAAGACTAGCGGGGGAAAAAACATTCAGTACTTC. Translated: CASSLSKTSGGKNIQYF.

This clone was seen more than once but under ten times. The chain recombines TRBV6-5 with TRBJ2-1, with D possibly being TRBD2 (6 bases). Germline V CDR1 and CDR2: MNHEY, SVGAGI. The CDR3 has 15 residues. V was shortened by 7 bases and J by 0 bases, with 13 bases between the two germline ends. The CDR3 here is CASKGGTLSYNEQFF. The CDR3 nucleotides read TGTGCCAGCAAGGGCGGGACCCTCTCCTACAATGAGCAGTTCTTC.

The chain links TRBV7-9 to TRBJ2-7; TRBD1 aligns across 7 bases. The CDR3 length is 13 residues. Trimming took 2 bases from V and 6 from J; bases not matched to a gene: 4. Looked up from germline, CDR1 is SEHNR and CDR2 is FQNEAQ (reference sequence). The CDR3 is CASSLRTGAEQYF. The CDR3 DNA sequence: TGTGCCAGCAGCTTAAGGACAGGAGCCGAGCAGTACTTC.

This clone occurred a few times. The rearrangement joins TRBV30 to TRBJ2-5; 7 bases match TRBD2. The DNA end lines up better with TRBJ2-7; the J call may be wrong. The CDR3 length is 15 residues. CDR1 GTSNPN and CDR2 SVGIG come from the germline V gene (reference sequence). The CDR3 coding sequence is TGTGCCTGGAGTGTTGGGCTAGCGGCCACCTACGAGCAGTACTTC. Its translation is CAWSVGLAATYEQYF.

CDR3 in amino acids: CASSQDPRTEQETQYF. Written as DNA, the CDR3 is TGTGCCAGCAGCCAAGATCCCAGGACAGAGCAAGAGACCCAGTACTTC. The chain couples TRBV4-2 to TRBJ2-5, with TRBD1 as a possible D gene (6 bases). Germline V gene data show CDR1 as LGHNA and CDR2 as YNFKEQ. CDR3 length equals 16 residues. V lost 0 bases to trimming and J lost 2 bases, with 13 bases between them.